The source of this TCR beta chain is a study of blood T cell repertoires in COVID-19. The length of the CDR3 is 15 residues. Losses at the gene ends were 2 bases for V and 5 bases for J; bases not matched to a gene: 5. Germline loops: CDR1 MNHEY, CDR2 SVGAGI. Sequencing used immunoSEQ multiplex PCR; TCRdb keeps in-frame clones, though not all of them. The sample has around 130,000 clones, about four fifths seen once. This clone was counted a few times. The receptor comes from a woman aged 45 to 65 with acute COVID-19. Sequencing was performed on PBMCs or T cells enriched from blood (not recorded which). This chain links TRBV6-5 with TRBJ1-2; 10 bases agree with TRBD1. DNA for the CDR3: TGTGCCAGCAGTTACGAGCGGGGACAGGGGTATGGCTACACCTTC. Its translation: CASSYERGQGYGYTF.